This entry lists 21 T cell receptor beta chains sequenced from one sample in a study of human T cells and chemical hapten exposure. TCRdb reprocessed the RACE reads with MiXCR, giving one entry per CDR3 protein. Of roughly 100,000 distinct CDR3 sequences in the sample, 10% to 15% were seen once. Time point indicated: pre-sensitization, week 0. Stated treatment: therapeutic diphenylcyclopropenone sensitization with weekly scalp DPC. Sample: whole blood, taken in connection with sensitization to the hapten diphenylcyclopropenone (DPC). Receptors originate from a woman in her 50s with alopecia areata. Some clones in this sample may be carry-over from other donors' samples.

J is TRBJ1-4 and V is TRBV6-6, with 10 bases identical to TRBD1. The J segment lost 0 bases and the V segment lost 2 bases, leaving 9 bases of the junction unmatched. CDR1 is MNHNY and CDR2 is SVGAGI in the germline V gene (reference sequence). The CDR3 has 19 residues. The chain's CDR3 is CASSYPRQGALATNEKLFF. DNA for the CDR3: TGTGCCAGCAGTTACCCAAGACAGGGGGCCCTTGCAACTAATGAAAAACTGTTTTTT.

Worth noting for this clonotype: At one of its ends the junction is not consistent with the germline gene, which may arise from a read error. The rearrangement joins TRBV7-2 to TRBJ2-4; tentatively, D is TRBD1 or TRBD2 (5 bases each). The germline CDR1 and CDR2 sequences are SGHTA and FQGNSA. This CDR3 is built from 12 residues. CDR3 bases: TGTGCCAGCAGCGCCCGGGACGAAGCTAAGTGCTTC. Encoded protein: CASSARDEAKCF.

This clonotype was counted only a few times. CDR3 nucleotide sequence: TGCAGTGCTAGTGGGCAGGTCAACACTGAAGCTTTCTTT. It is translated as CSASGQVNTEAFF. The rearrangement links TRBV20-1 to TRBJ1-1; D gene uncertain. The CDR3 contains 13 residues. V shed 3 bases and J shed 2 bases, with 10 bases lying between them. CDR1 DFQATT and CDR2 SNEGSKA come from the germline V gene (reference sequence).

The chain is built from TRBV12-3 or TRBV12-4 and TRBJ2-1; 8 nucleotides match TRBD2. The CDR3 consists of 15 residues. V dropped 3 bases and J dropped 3; count of bases not matched to a gene: 4. CDR3 sequence: CASSFPTSVYNEQFF. As DNA, the CDR3 is TGTGCCAGCAGTTTTCCGACTAGCGTCTACAATGAGCAGTTCTTC.

The gene calls are TRBV5-6 and TRBJ1-1; D is possibly TRBD1 (5 bases). The CDR3 extends over 16 amino acids. Looked up from germline, CDR1 is SGHDT and CDR2 is YYEEEE. The germline V and J ends were trimmed by 4 bases and 3 bases, with 19 bases remaining between them. This chain's CDR3 is CASSRARDYDYTEAFF. For the CDR3, the DNA is TGTGCCAGCAGCCGCGCAAGGGACTATGACTACACTGAAGCTTTCTTT.

This clonotype showed up many times. The rearrangement uses TRBV28 and TRBJ2-1; D call uncertain. Germline loops: CDR1 MDHEN, CDR2 SYDVKM. V lost 5 bases and J 7 bases, leaving 15 bases between the germline ends. The CDR3 extends over 14 amino acids. The CDR3 loop is CASSAPPGKNEQFF. The CDR3 region has the DNA TGTGCCAGCAGTGCGCCTCCTGGGAAGAATGAGCAGTTCTTC.

The chain carries TRBV20-1 and TRBJ1-5; 7 bases line up with TRBD1. Germline CDR1 is DFQATT and CDR2 is SNEGSKA (reference sequence). Trimming at V came to 4 bases and at J to 2 bases, leaving 14 bases not matched to a gene. The CDR3 loop spans 17 amino acids. The CDR3 DNA follows: TGCAGTGCTACGCAACTAGACAGGGCGGGAGGCAATCAGCCCCAGCATTTT. Amino acid sequence: CSATQLDRAGGNQPQHF.

This clonotype was observed a few times. V is TRBV28 and J is TRBJ1-5; D not certain. Deletions cut 3 bases from V and 4 bases from J, with 10 bases between. This CDR3 comprises 14 residues. CDR1 is MDHEN, CDR2 SYDVKM, per germline. CDR3 loop: CASSFPLGNQPQHF. The CDR3 DNA is TGTGCCAGCAGTTTTCCCCTTGGTAATCAGCCCCAGCATTTT. Full variable domain (outside the CDR3, taken from reference TRBV28 and TRBJ1-5): DVKVTQSSRYLVKRTGEKVFLECVQDMDHENMFWYRQDPGLGLRLIYFSYDVKMKEKGDIPEGYSVSREKKERFSLILESASTNQTSMYLCASSFPLGNQPQHFGDGTRLSIL.

This clonotype was counted between two and nine times. The chain links TRBV5-6 to TRBJ1-1; the D gene is possibly TRBD1 (5 bases). The CDR3 runs 18 residues. V shed 2 bases and J shed 3 bases, with 23 bases lying between them. The germline V gene has CDR1 SGHDT and CDR2 YYEEEE. The CDR3 spells CASSLRHGFMIRDTEAFF. CDR3 sequence (DNA): TGTGCCAGCAGCTTACGACATGGGTTCATGATCAGGGACACTGAAGCTTTCTTT.

The chain employs TRBV7-9 and TRBJ2-7; the D gene is possibly TRBD1 (6 bases). From germline, CDR1 is SEHNR and CDR2 FQNEAQ (reference sequence). The CDR3 runs 14 residues. The V end lost 8 bases, the J end lost 2 bases, and 16 bases lay between the germline ends. CDR3 coding DNA: TGTGCCAGCGAAGCCGGGACACCCGCCTACGAGCAGTACTTC. Its protein is CASEAGTPAYEQYF.

This chain connects TRBV20-1 to TRBJ2-4, with D possibly called TRBD1 or TRBD2 (6 bases each). Germline V CDR1 and CDR2: DFQATT, SNEGSKA (reference sequence). V was shortened by 3 bases and J by 0 bases, with 15 bases between the two germline ends. CDR3 length equals 16 residues. CDR3 nucleotides: TGCAGTGCTAGTTTGAGGGGGGAATCAGCCAAAAACATTCAGTACTTC. It yields the protein CSASLRGESAKNIQYF.

The V call is TRBV11-3, the J call TRBJ2-3; D call uncertain. Germline CDR1 and CDR2: SGHNT and YENEEA. The germline V and J ends were trimmed by 0 bases and 2 bases, with 12 bases remaining between them. The CDR3 is 16 amino acids. DNA for the CDR3: TGTGCCAGCAGCTTAGATCGAGAGTCGTCCACAGATACGCAGTATTTT. It translates to CASSLDRESSTDTQYF.

The V and J genes are TRBV6-2 or TRBV6-3 and TRBJ2-1; D is perhaps TRBD2 (6 bases). V gave up 6 bases and J gave up 0 bases, with 12 bases separating them. This CDR3 comprises 15 residues. The V gene's germline CDR1 is MNHEY and CDR2 SVGEGT. The CDR3 nucleotides are TGTGCCAGCAGGAAGGAGGGGAGCTCCTACAATGAGCAGTTCTTC. It translates to CASRKEGSSYNEQFF.

As for this clonotype: Sequence at one end of the junction differs from germline and may be a read error. This chain links TRBV3-1 with TRBJ1-4, with D hard to call. CDR3 length equals 12 residues. Germline CDR1 is LGHDT and CDR2 is YNNKEL (reference sequence). Here the CDR3 reads CASSQDVGLQTF. The CDR3 DNA reads as TGTGCCAGCAGCCAAGATGTAGGCCTGCAAACTTTT.

J is TRBJ1-2 and V is TRBV14, with D hard to call. CDR1 is SGHDN and CDR2 is FVKESK in the germline V gene. V lost 4 bases, J lost 5 bases, and 11 bases lay in between. The CDR3 runs 13 residues. The CDR3 DNA is TGTGCCAGCAGCCCTGGCGCGACTTATGGCTACACCTTC. It codes for CASSPGATYGYTF.

V and J are TRBV5-5 and TRBJ2-3, with 9 positions matching TRBD2. This CDR3 has 17 residues. Germline trimming cut 3 bases from V and 3 bases from J; bases unmatched to any gene: 11. Germline loops: CDR1 SGHKS, CDR2 YYEKEE (reference sequence). CDR3 loop: CASSWVVAGAGTDTQYF. CDR3 coding DNA: TGTGCCAGCAGCTGGGTAGTAGCGGGAGCAGGAACAGATACGCAGTATTTT.

This clonotype was seen only a few times. V gene TRBV9 combines with J gene TRBJ2-3; 8 nucleotides match TRBD2. J lost 4 bases, V lost 2 bases, and 6 bases had no gene match. The CDR3 spans 15 residues. Germline assignment: CDR1 SGDLS and CDR2 YYNGEE. CDR3 nucleotides: TGTGCCAGCAGCGTTTTCAGCGGGAGACCAGATACGCAGTATTTT. This translates into CASSVFSGRPDTQYF. Filled out from reference TRBV9 and TRBJ2-3, the complete variable domain reads DSGVTQTPKHLITATGQRVTLRCSPRSGDLSVYWYQQSLDQGLQFLIQYYNGEERAKGNILERFSAQQFPDLHSELNLSSLELGDSALYFCASSVFSGRPDTQYFGPGTRLTVL.

The chain uses TRBV25-1 and TRBJ1-4; the match to TRBD1 covers 8 bases. V gave up 4 bases and J gave up 7 bases; unmatched junction bases: 5. The CDR3 runs to 14 residues. Germline CDR1 reads MGHDK; CDR2 reads SYGVNS. The chain's CDR3 is CASSAGQEAEKLFF. The CDR3 coding sequence is TGTGCCAGCAGTGCGGGACAGGAGGCTGAAAAACTGTTTTTT.

This clonotype was counted a few times. The chain recombines TRBV6-2 or TRBV6-3 with TRBJ2-3; no firm D call. Germline CDR1 and CDR2: MNHEY and SVGEGT. V lost 2 bases and J 2 bases, leaving 11 bases between the germline ends. This CDR3 contains 15 residues. CDR3 protein: CASSYNRDDTDTQYF. The DNA for the CDR3 is TGTGCCAGCAGTTACAACCGTGACGACACAGATACGCAGTATTTT.

This clonotype appeared a few times. The J gene is TRBJ2-3, the V gene TRBV6-2 or TRBV6-3; weak D call: TRBD2 (6 bases). V lost 7 bases, J lost 1 base, and 6 bases lay in between. The CDR3 has 12 amino acids. In germline, CDR1 is MNHEY, CDR2 SVGEGT. This CDR3 reads CASTSGTDTQYF. DNA of the CDR3: TGTGCCAGCACTAGCGGCACAGATACGCAGTATTTT.

The chain is built from TRBV6-1 and TRBJ1-5; D is uncertain. Trimming cost V 7 bases and J 3 bases, with 16 bases left between them. CDR3 length equals 15 residues. Germline loops: CDR1 MNHNS, CDR2 SASEGT. In DNA, the CDR3 is TGTGCCAGCAATTCCCACAGAACCGACAATCAGCCCCAGCATTTT. As protein: CASNSHRTDNQPQHF.